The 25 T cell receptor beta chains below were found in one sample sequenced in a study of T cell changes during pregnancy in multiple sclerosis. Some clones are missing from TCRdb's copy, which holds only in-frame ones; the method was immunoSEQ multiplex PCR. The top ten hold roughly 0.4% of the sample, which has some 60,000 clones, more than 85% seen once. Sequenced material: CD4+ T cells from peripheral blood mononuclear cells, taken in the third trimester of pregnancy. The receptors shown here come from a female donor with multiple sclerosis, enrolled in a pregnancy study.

The CDR3 DNA follows: TGTGCCAGCAGCAAAACAGGGGGCTCAGCCTACGAGCAGTACTTC. This encodes CASSKTGGSAYEQYF. The chain couples TRBV11-1 to TRBJ2-7, with 9 nucleotides matching TRBD1. Germline assignment: CDR1 SGHAT and CDR2 FQDESV (reference sequence). Trimming removed 5 bases from V and 2 bases from J; junction bases left unmatched: 7. There are 15 residues in the CDR3.

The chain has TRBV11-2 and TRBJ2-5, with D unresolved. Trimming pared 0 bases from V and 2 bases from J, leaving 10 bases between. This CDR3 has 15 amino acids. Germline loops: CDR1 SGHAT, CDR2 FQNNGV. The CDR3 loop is CASSLDGLVQETQYF. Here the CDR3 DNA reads TGTGCCAGCAGCTTAGACGGTTTGGTACAAGAGACCCAGTACTTC.

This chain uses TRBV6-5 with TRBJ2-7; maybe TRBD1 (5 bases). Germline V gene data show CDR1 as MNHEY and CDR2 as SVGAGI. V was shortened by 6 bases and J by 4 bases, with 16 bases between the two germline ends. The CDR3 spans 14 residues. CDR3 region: CASSQRGLEYEQYF. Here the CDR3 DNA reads TGTGCCAGCAGCCAAAGGGGTCTTGAGTACGAGCAGTACTTC.

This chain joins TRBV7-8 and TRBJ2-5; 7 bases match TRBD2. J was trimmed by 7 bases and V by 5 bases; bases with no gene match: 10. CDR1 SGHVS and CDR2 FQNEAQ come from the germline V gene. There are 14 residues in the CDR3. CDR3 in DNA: TGTGCCAGCAGCGCATCCGGGACTATAGGGACCCAGTACTTC. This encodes CASSASGTIGTQYF.

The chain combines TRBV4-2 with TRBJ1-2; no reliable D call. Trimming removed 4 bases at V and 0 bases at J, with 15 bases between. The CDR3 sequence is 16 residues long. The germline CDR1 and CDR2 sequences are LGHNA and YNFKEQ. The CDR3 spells CASSRETREANYGYTF. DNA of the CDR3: TGTGCCAGCAGCCGTGAAACCCGCGAGGCTAACTATGGCTACACCTTC.

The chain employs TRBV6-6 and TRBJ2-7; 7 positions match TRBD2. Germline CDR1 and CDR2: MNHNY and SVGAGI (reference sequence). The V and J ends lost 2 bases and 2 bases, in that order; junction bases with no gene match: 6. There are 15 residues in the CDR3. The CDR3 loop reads CASSYPSGIPYEQYF. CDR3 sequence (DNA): TGTGCCAGCAGTTACCCGAGCGGGATCCCCTACGAGCAGTACTTC.

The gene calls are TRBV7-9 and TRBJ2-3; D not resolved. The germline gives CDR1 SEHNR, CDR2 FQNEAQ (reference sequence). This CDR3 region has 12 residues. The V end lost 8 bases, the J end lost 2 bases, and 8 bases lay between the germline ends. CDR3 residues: CASETYTDTQYF. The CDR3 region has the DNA TGTGCCAGCGAAACTTACACAGATACGCAGTATTTT.

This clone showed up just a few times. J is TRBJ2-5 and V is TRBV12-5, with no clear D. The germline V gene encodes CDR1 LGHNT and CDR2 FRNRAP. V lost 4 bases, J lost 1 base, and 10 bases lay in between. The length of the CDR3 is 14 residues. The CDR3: CASGSRPLQETQYF. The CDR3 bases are TGTGCTAGTGGTTCGAGGCCGCTCCAAGAGACCCAGTACTTC.

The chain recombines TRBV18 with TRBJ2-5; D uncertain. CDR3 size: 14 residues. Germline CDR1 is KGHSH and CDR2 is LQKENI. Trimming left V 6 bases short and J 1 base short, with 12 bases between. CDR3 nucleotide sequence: TGTGCCAGCTCCTTATTTCAGGCCCAAGAGACCCAGTACTTC. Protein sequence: CASSLFQAQETQYF.

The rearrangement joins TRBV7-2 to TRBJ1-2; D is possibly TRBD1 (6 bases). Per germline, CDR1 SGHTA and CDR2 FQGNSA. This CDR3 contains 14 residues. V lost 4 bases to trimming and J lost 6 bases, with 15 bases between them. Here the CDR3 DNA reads TGTGCCAGCAGCTCCCAGGGGTCAATGGATGGCTACACCTTC. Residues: CASSSQGSMDGYTF.

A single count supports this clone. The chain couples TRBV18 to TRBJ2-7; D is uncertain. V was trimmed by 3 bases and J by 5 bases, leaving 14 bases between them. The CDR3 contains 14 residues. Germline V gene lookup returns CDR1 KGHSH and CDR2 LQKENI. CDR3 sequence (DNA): TGTGCCAGCTCACCTCTCTACACGACAAACGAGCAGTACTTC. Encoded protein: CASSPLYTTNEQYF.

The CDR3 protein is CASSTGQGLKTQYF. CDR3 sequence (DNA): TGTGCCAGCAGCACGGGACAGGGGTTGAAGACCCAGTACTTC. The chain employs TRBV7-9 and TRBJ2-5; 10 nucleotides agree with TRBD1. Germline CDR1 SEHNR, CDR2 FQNEAQ (reference sequence). V lost 5 bases and J lost 6; bases outside the gene matches: 6. This CDR3 spans 14 amino acids.

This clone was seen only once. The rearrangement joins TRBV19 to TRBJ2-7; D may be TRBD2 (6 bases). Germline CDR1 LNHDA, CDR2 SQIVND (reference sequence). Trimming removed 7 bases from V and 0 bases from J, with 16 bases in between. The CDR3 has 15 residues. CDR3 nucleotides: TGTGCCAGTACGATCTCTCGCGGGGCCTCCTACGAGCAGTACTTC. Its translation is CASTISRGASYEQYF.

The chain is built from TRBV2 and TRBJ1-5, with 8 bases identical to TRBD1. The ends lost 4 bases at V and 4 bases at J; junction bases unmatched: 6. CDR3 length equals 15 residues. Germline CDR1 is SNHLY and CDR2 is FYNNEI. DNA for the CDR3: TGTGCCAGCAGTGGGACAGGGCGGGGGAATCAGCCCCAGCATTTT. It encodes CASSGTGRGNQPQHF.

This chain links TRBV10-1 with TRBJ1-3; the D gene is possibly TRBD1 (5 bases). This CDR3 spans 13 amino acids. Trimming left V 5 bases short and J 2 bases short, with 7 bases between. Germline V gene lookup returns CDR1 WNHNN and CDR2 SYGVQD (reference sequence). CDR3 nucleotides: TGCGCCAGCAGTTTGGGGCCTGGAAACACCATATATTTT. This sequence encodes CASSLGPGNTIYF.

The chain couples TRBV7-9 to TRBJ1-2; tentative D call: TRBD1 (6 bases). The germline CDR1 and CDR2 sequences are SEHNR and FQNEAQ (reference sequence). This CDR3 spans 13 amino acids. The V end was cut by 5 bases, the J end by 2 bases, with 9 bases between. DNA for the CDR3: TGTGCCAGCAGCCCCGGACAGAACTATGGCTACACCTTC. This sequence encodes CASSPGQNYGYTF.

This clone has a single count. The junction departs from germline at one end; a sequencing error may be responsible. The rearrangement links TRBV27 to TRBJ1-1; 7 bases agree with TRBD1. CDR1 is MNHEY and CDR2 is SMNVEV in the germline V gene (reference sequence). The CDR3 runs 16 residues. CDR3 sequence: CASSRDRLNMNAEAFF. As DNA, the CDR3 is TGTGCCAGCAGCCGGGACAGATTGAACATGAACGCTGAAGCTTTCTTT.

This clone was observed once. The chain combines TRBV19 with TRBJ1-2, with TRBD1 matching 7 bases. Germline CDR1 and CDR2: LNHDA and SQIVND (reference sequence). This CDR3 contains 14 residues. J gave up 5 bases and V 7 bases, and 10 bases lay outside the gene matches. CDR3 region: CASKPRDSRYGYTF. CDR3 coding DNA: TGTGCCAGTAAACCTCGGGACAGTAGGTATGGCTACACCTTC.

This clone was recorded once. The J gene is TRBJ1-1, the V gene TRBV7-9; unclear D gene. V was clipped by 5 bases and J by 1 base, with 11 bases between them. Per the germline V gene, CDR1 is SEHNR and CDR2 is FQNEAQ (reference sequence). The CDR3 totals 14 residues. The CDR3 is CASSKSDSNTEAFF. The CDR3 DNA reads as TGTGCCAGCAGCAAATCAGATTCGAACACTGAAGCTTTCTTT.

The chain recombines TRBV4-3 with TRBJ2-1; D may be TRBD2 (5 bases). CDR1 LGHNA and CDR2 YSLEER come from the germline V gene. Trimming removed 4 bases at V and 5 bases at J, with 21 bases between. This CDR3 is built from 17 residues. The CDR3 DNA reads TGCGCCAGCAGCCCGGAGGCAAGGGCAGCCACCCACAATGAGCAGTTCTTC. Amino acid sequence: CASSPEARAATHNEQFF.

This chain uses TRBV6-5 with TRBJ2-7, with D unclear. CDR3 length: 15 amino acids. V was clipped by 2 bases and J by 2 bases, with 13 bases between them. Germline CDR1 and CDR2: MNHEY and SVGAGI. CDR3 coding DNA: TGTGCCAGCAGTTACAAGAGGTCCTCGCCCTACGAGCAGTACTTC. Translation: CASSYKRSSPYEQYF.

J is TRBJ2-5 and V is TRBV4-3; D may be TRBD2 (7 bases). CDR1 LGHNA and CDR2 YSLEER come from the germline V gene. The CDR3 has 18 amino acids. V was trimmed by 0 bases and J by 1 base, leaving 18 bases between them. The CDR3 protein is CASSQELSRGAIQETQYF. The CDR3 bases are TGCGCCAGCAGCCAAGAACTAAGTCGGGGGGCCATCCAAGAGACCCAGTACTTC.

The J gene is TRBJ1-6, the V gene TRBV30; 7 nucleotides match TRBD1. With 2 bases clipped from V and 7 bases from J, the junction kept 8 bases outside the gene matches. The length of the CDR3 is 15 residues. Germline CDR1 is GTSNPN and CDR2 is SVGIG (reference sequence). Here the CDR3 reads CAWSPTGQLNSPLHF. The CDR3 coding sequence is TGTGCCTGGAGTCCAACGGGACAGCTAAATTCACCCCTCCACTTT. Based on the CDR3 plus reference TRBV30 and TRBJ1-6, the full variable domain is SQTIHQWPATLVQPVGSPLSLECTVEGTSNPNLYWYRQAAGRGLQLLFYSVGIGQISSEVPQNLSASRPQDRQFILSSKKLLLSDSGFYLCAWSPTGQLNSPLHFGNGTRLTVT.

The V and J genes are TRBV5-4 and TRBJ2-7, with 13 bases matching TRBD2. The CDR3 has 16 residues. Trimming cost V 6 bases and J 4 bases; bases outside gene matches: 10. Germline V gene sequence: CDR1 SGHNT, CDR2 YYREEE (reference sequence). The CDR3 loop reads CASTVGGTSGMYEQYF. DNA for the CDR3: TGTGCCAGCACCGTGGGCGGGACTAGCGGGATGTACGAGCAGTACTTC.

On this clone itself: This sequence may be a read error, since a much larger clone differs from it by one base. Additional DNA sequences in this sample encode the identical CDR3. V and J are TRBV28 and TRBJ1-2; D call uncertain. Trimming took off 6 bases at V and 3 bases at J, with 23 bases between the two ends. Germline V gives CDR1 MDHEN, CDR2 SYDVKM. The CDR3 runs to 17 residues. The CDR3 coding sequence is TGTGCCAGCAGCTCCGGAAAACCTACCTGGAGGGACTATGGCTACACCTTC. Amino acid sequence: CASSSGKPTWRDYGYTF.